This TCR beta chain was captured in a study of PD-L1 blockade in urothelial cancer. Study summary: Of 29 patients, twenty-five were males with bladder-origin urothelial cancer. Whole-study findings and limits: Below-median blood TCR clonality before treatment forecast better survival.

V shed 4 bases, J shed 2 bases, and the junction held 1 base outside the gene matches. The CDR3 loop spans 13 amino acids. Germline values: CDR1 WNHNN, CDR2 SYGVQD (reference sequence). Clones were sequenced by immunoSEQ multiplex PCR, and TCRdb holds only the in-frame ones, with some missing. The table shows under 150,000 clones, with roughly 91% occurring only once. On this clone: The antigen is not known.

Described time point: peripheral blood 6 weeks after treatment start. Between 1 and 8 samples, pretreatment and on-treatment, were given by each patient. This chain uses TRBV10-1 with TRBJ2-7; 8 nucleotides line up with TRBD1. The sequenced sample was PBMCs, obtained around atezolizumab (anti-PD-L1) treatment. The clonotype comes from a man in his fifties or sixties with urothelial cancer. This CDR3 is CASSGQGTYEQYF. The CDR3 region has the DNA TGCGCCAGCAGTGGACAGGGGACCTACGAGCAGTACTTC.